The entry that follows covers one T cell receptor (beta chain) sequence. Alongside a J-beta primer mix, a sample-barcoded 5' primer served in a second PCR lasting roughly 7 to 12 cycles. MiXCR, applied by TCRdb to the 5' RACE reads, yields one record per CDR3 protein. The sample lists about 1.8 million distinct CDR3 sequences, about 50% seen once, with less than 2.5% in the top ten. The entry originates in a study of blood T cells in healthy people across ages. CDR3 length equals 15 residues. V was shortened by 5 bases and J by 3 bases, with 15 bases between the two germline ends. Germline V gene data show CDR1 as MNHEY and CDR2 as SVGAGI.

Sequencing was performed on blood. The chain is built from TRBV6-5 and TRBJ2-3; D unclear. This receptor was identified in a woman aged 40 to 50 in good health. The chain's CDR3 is CASSKGRVGTDTQYF. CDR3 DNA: TGTGCCAGCAGTAAAGGACGGGTGGGTACAGATACGCAGTATTTT.